The 18 T cell receptor beta chains below all came from one sample that was sequenced in a study of CD8+ T cells in alopecia areata. Sequencing templates came from extracted RNA that was reverse transcribed into cDNA. Sequenced by immunoSEQ multiplex PCR; TCRdb stores in-frame clones only, minus some. The data contain under 130,000 clones, roughly 50% of them singletons. Sequenced input: CD4+ T cells sorted from blood. The receptor source for this set is a human donor in good health.

This clone was found a few times. V is TRBV5-1 and J is TRBJ2-7, with 9 nucleotides matching TRBD2. CDR3 length equals 15 residues. The germline CDR1 and CDR2 sequences are SGHRS and YFSETQ. V gave up 7 bases and J gave up 4 bases; unmatched junction bases: 12. CDR3 DNA sequence: TGCGCCAGCGCCCAACTAGGCGGGGGGGCTTACGAGCAGTACTTC. Encoded protein: CASAQLGGGAYEQYF. The variable domain in full, with the rest retrieved from reference TRBV5-1 and TRBJ2-7, is KAGVTQTPRYLIKTRGQQVTLSCSPISGHRSVSWYQQTPGQGLQFLFEYFSETQRNKGNFPGRFSGRQFSNSRSEMNVSTLELGDSALYLCASAQLGGGAYEQYFGPGTRLTVT.

The V and J genes are TRBV9 and TRBJ2-7; D remains unclear. Trimming shortened V by 10 bases and J by 2 bases, and 13 bases separated the two germline ends. Germline lookup yields CDR1 SGDLS and CDR2 YYNGEE. The CDR3 is made up of 12 amino acids. The CDR3 sequence: CAGPDRTYEQYF. The DNA for the CDR3 is TGTGCCGGACCGGACCGAACCTACGAGCAGTACTTC.

The chain employs TRBV2 and TRBJ1-6, with a tentative D call TRBD1 (5 bases). The V and J ends lost 3 bases and 6 bases respectively, with 15 bases between them. Germline V lookup: CDR1 SNHLY, CDR2 FYNNEI. This CDR3 contains 16 residues. CDR3 sequence (DNA): TGTGCCAGCAGTGACAGGCAGGGAGGGAGTAATTCACCCCTCCACTTT. As protein: CASSDRQGGSNSPLHF.

V usage is TRBV5-4 and J usage is TRBJ1-2; tentatively, D is TRBD1 (6 bases). V lost 4 bases to trimming and J lost 5 bases, with 15 bases between them. The length of the CDR3 is 14 residues. Germline-derived CDR1 and CDR2 are SGHNT and YYREEE (reference sequence). CDR3 sequence: CASSHPDRQYGYTF. DNA for the CDR3: TGTGCCAGCAGCCACCCAGACAGGCAGTATGGCTACACCTTC.

The chain links TRBV15 to TRBJ1-2, with 7 bases that match TRBD1. V lost 0 bases and J lost 4; bases outside the gene matches: 2. Germline lookup yields CDR1 LNHNV and CDR2 YYDKDF (reference sequence). This CDR3 is built from 14 residues. CDR3 sequence: CATSRDRGTYGYTF. The DNA of the CDR3 is TGTGCCACCAGCAGAGACAGGGGGACCTATGGCTACACCTTC.

The chain couples TRBV29-1 to TRBJ1-1; D gene uncertain. The CDR3 is made up of 13 amino acids. V dropped 4 bases and J dropped 3 bases, with 12 bases sitting between them. Looked up from germline, CDR1 is SQVTM and CDR2 is ANQGSEA. This chain's CDR3 is CSVVVRSHTEAFF. CDR3 sequence (DNA): TGCAGCGTTGTAGTCAGGTCTCACACTGAAGCTTTCTTT.

J is TRBJ2-5 and V is TRBV7-9; D might be TRBD2 (5 bases). The CDR3 contains 15 residues. Germline V CDR1 and CDR2: SEHNR, FQNEAQ (reference sequence). Trimming shortened V by 5 bases and J by 3 bases, and 16 bases separated the two germline ends. The CDR3 sequence: CASSQNGVSEETQYF. CDR3 bases: TGTGCCAGCAGCCAAAACGGGGTGTCGGAAGAGACCCAGTACTTC.

The chain carries TRBV5-1 and TRBJ1-2; a possible D gene is TRBD1 (6 bases). There are 14 residues in the CDR3. Trimming cost V 4 bases and J 7 bases, with 17 bases left between them. Germline values: CDR1 SGHRS, CDR2 YFSETQ. CDR3 sequence: CASSPDNRAGGYTF. CDR3 nucleotide sequence: TGCGCCAGCAGCCCCGACAACAGGGCGGGTGGCTACACCTTC.

The sample holds a few counts of this clone. V usage is TRBV5-1 and J usage is TRBJ2-5; weak D call: TRBD2 (5 bases). Trimming removed 4 bases at V and 5 bases at J, with 15 bases between. CDR1 is SGHRS, CDR2 YFSETQ, per germline. This CDR3 has 14 amino acids. The DNA for the CDR3 is TGCGCCAGCAGCCGAAACCTAGCACCGGAGACCCAGTACTTC. Encoded protein: CASSRNLAPETQYF.

J is TRBJ1-6 and V is TRBV7-2; D is unresolved. V lost 1 base and J 3 bases, leaving 13 bases between the germline ends. The CDR3 is 17 residues long. Germline V CDR1 and CDR2: SGHTA, FQGNSA. The CDR3 bases are TGTGCCAGCAGCTTAGTCGGAACCCACAACTATAATTCACCCCTCCACTTT. It specifies CASSLVGTHNYNSPLHF.

This clone has more than one count but fewer than ten. V is TRBV4-1 and J is TRBJ1-5; no firm D call. Trimming took 0 bases from V and 1 from J, leaving 4 bases between them. Germline-derived CDR1 and CDR2 are MGHRA and YSYEKL. The CDR3 contains 14 residues. The CDR3 DNA follows: TGCGCCAGCAGCCAAGATCCCAGCAATCAGCCCCAGCATTTT. Residues: CASSQDPSNQPQHF.

This sequence joins TRBV4-1 and TRBJ2-1; D unresolved. Germline CDR1 MGHRA, CDR2 YSYEKL. Trimming took off 0 bases at V and 4 bases at J, with 7 bases between the two ends. This CDR3 is 14 amino acids long. This CDR3 is CASSQDLGYNEQFF. Written as DNA, the CDR3 is TGCGCCAGCAGCCAAGACTTAGGGTACAATGAGCAGTTCTTC.

V usage is TRBV11-2 and J usage is TRBJ2-3; D possibly corresponds to TRBD2 (5 bases). Deletions cut 4 bases from V and 10 bases from J, with 12 bases between. This CDR3 contains 12 residues. Germline CDR1 is SGHAT and CDR2 is FQNNGV. The CDR3 protein is CASSSSPAAQYF. CDR3 DNA sequence: TGTGCCAGCAGCTCTAGCCCCGCGGCGCAGTATTTT.

This chain links TRBV2 with TRBJ1-2; 7 bases map to TRBD1. With V trimmed by 6 bases and J by 8 bases, 6 bases remained unmatched. CDR3 size: 12 residues. The germline V gene encodes CDR1 SNHLY and CDR2 FYNNEI. CDR3 sequence (DNA): TGTGCCAGCAGGATAGACAGGGACGGCTACACCTTC. This translates into CASRIDRDGYTF.

There are a few counts of this clone. The rearrangement joins TRBV6-5 to TRBJ1-3; 7 bases fit TRBD1. This CDR3 contains 16 residues. After removal of 0 bases from V and 9 bases from J, the junction contained 11 bases not matched to a gene. Germline CDR1 reads MNHEY; CDR2 reads SVGAGI. This CDR3 reads CASSYSMLTGQGTIYF. In nucleotides, the CDR3 is TGTGCCAGCAGTTACTCGATGCTGACAGGGCAAGGCACCATATATTTT.

This clone was seen a handful of times. The chain combines TRBV5-1 with TRBJ1-2, with 7 bases lining up with TRBD1. The CDR3 totals 13 residues. Unmatched junction bases numbered 6, after V lost 3 bases and J lost 7 bases. Germline-derived CDR1 and CDR2 are SGHRS and YFSETQ. The CDR3 here is CASSSQGDAGYTF. CDR3 nucleotide sequence: TGCGCCAGCAGCTCGCAGGGGGACGCTGGCTACACCTTC.

The V gene is TRBV7-9, the J gene TRBJ1-5; D might be TRBD1 (5 bases). This CDR3 region has 13 residues. The germline CDR1 and CDR2 sequences are SEHNR and FQNEAQ (reference sequence). Trimming took 6 bases from V and 7 from J, leaving 13 bases between them. CDR3 in DNA: TGTGCCAGCAGTTATAAGGACAACCAGCCCCAGCATTTT. Its protein product is CASSYKDNQPQHF. The whole variable domain, remainder taken from reference TRBV7-9 and TRBJ1-5, is DTGVSQNPRHKITKRGQNVTFRCDPISEHNRLYWYRQTLGQGPEFLTYFQNEAQLEKSRLLSDRFSAERPKGSFSTLEIQRTEQGDSAMYLCASSYKDNQPQHFGDGTRLSIL.

V and J are TRBV18 and TRBJ1-2; 9 nucleotides match TRBD1. The germline V gene encodes CDR1 KGHSH and CDR2 LQKENI. The CDR3 spans 16 residues. The J segment lost 2 bases and the V segment lost 3 bases, leaving 7 bases of the junction unmatched. This chain's CDR3 is CASSPTPQGANYGYTF. DNA of the CDR3: TGTGCCAGCTCACCGACTCCACAGGGGGCCAACTATGGCTACACCTTC.